The text below deals with one TCR beta chain. The target antigen is unknown. Given a much more abundant clone one base away, this may be a read error. This entry belongs to a study of T-cell reconstitution after alpha-beta-depleted transplantation in children. Study findings and constraints: Expanded graft clones numbering several hundred reportedly gave rise to alpha-beta T cells about two months after transplant. One year post-transplant, T-cell counts and diversity were largely derived from T cells produced anew.

The CDR3 contains 15 residues. Unique molecular identifiers were incorporated during preparation of the TCRbeta library. TCRdb called the PCR reads again in MiXCR, with one record for every CDR3 protein. Here the sample spans over 150,000 distinct CDR3 sequences, 5.5% to 7% being singletons. The chain uses TRBV12-3 or TRBV12-4 and TRBJ2-2; 12 nucleotides match TRBD2. The specimen comprised PBMCs, sampled before TCRalphabeta/CD19-depleted stem cell transplant. This receptor was obtained from a girl in the first two years of life with combined immunodeficiency, due to receive a stem cell transplant. CDR3 amino acids: CAGSASGGAVGELFF. CDR3 DNA: TGTGCCGGCAGCGCTAGCGGGGGGGCCGTCGGGGAGCTGTTTTTT.